This T cell receptor (beta chain) is drawn from a study of sequential checkpoint blockade in melanoma. This sample's treatment: randomized to nivolumab then ipilimumab (arm A) or the reverse (arm B). Sorted cells were live CD3+CD8+, lacking CD19 and CD56, from PBMCs. There are 18 residues in the CDR3. Germline V gene lookup returns CDR1 LNHNV and CDR2 YYDKDF (reference sequence). V gave up 1 base and J gave up 2 bases; unmatched junction bases: 9. The assay was immunoSEQ multiplex PCR, and TCRdb's table has in-frame clones only and misses some. The repertoire has over 15,000 clones, around 70% of them found once; the top ten carry around 10%.

Sequencing was performed on CD8+ T cells sorted from blood (inferred from file names), taken from a patient given nivolumab and ipilimumab in sequence. The TCR was taken from a human donor with melanoma. The chain links TRBV15 to TRBJ2-3; 10 nucleotides match TRBD2. CDR3 nucleotide sequence: TGTGCCACCAGCAGAGGAATTCCGAGCGGGGGGGACACAGATACGCAGTATTTT. Translated, it gives CATSRGIPSGGDTDTQYF.